Here is one TCR beta chain with its context. The sample is drawn from a study of blood T cell repertoires in COVID-19. Study at large: Sample material is recorded as cDNA or gDNA derived from T cells, B-cell-depleted T cells, or PBMCs.

Trimming took off 5 bases at V and 2 bases at J, with 12 bases between the two ends. This CDR3 comprises 14 residues. Germline V CDR1 and CDR2: KGHSH, LQKENI. Libraries were prepared by immunoSEQ multiplex PCR; TCRdb keeps only in-frame clonotypes and omits some of them. The sample has 130,000 to 150,000 clones; about 89% are singletons. The sequence came from a man aged 55-75 years who had recovered from COVID-19. The chain employs TRBV18 and TRBJ2-5, with a possible D match to TRBD2 (5 bases). Specimen: PBMCs or T cells enriched from blood (not recorded which). CDR3 region: CASSSVDFQETQYF. The DNA of the CDR3 is TGTGCCAGCTCATCAGTGGACTTTCAAGAGACCCAGTACTTC.